These 21 T cell receptor beta chains were all obtained from the same sample, sequenced in a study of CD8+CD57+ T cells in acquired aplastic anemia. Using genomic DNA as the template, TCR beta VDJ and CDR3 profiling was carried out. TCRdb reprocessed the reads with MiXCR, giving one entry per CDR3 protein. The data show some 190,000 distinct CDR3 sequences, with 50% to 55% seen just once and approximately 15% held by the top ten. The sample consisted of sorted CD4+, CD8+, or CD8+CD57+ T cells (not recorded which) from PBMCs. All receptors come from a human donor in good health, serving as a control.

The rearrangement links TRBV19 to TRBJ1-1; D might be TRBD1 (5 bases). The CDR3 is 12 amino acids. V lost 5 bases to trimming and J lost 3 bases, with 7 bases between them. Germline V gene data show CDR1 as LNHDA and CDR2 as SQIVND (reference sequence). The CDR3 sequence is CASSRGDTEAFF. Written as DNA, the CDR3 is TGTGCCAGTAGTCGAGGGGACACTGAAGCTTTCTTT.

This clonotype was counted ten times or more. The chain carries TRBV9 and TRBJ1-3, with D possibly being TRBD1 (5 bases). The CDR3 extends over 15 amino acids. Germline values: CDR1 SGDLS, CDR2 YYNGEE. Between the trimmed V and J ends, which lost 3 bases and 3 bases, there was a span of 13 bases. CDR3 in DNA: TGTGCCAGCAGCGCCCCCCAGGGAGGTGGAAACACCATATATTTT. This translates into CASSAPQGGGNTIYF.

This sequence joins TRBV20-1 and TRBJ1-6; the match to TRBD1 covers 12 bases. CDR1 DFQATT and CDR2 SNEGSKA come from the germline V gene (reference sequence). This CDR3 comprises 14 residues. Unmatched junction bases numbered 4, after V lost 6 bases and J lost 7 bases. CDR3 protein: CSAGTGGGNSPLHF. CDR3 in DNA: TGCAGTGCCGGGACAGGGGGCGGAAATTCACCCCTCCACTTT.

This clonotype showed up many times. The V gene is TRBV7-2, the J gene TRBJ1-1; 8 bases are shared with TRBD1. From germline, CDR1 is SGHTA and CDR2 FQGNSA. The ends lost 1 base at V and 3 bases at J; junction bases unmatched: 7. This CDR3 has 16 residues. The CDR3 sequence is CASSLGYQGADTEAFF. DNA of the CDR3: TGTGCCAGCAGCTTAGGGTACCAGGGGGCGGACACTGAAGCTTTCTTT. Together with reference TRBV7-2 and TRBJ1-1, the CDR3 gives the full variable domain: GAGVSQSPSNKVTEKGKDVELRCDPISGHTALYWYRQSLGQGLEFLIYFQGNSAPDKSGLPSDRFSAERTGGSVSTLTIQRTQQEDSAVYLCASSLGYQGADTEAFFGQGTRLTVV.

The count of this clonotype is one. At one of its ends the junction is not consistent with the germline gene, which may arise from a read error. The chain is built from TRBV7-2 and TRBJ1-4, with D uncertain. Germline lookup yields CDR1 SGHTA and CDR2 FQGNSA. The CDR3 extends over 15 amino acids. The CDR3 DNA sequence: TGTGCCAGCAGCTTAACATACTGTGTCAATGAAAAACTGCTTTTT. As protein: CASSLTYCVNEKLLF. The full variable domain, in which reference TRBV7-2 and TRBJ1-4 provide the parts outside the CDR3, is GAGVSQSPSNKVTEKGKDVELRCDPISGHTALYWYRQSLGQGLEFLIYFQGNSAPDKSGLPSDRFSAERTGGSVSTLTIQRTQQEDSAVYLCASSLTYCVNEKLLFGSGTQLSVL.

This chain uses TRBV20-1 with TRBJ1-1; a weak D match, TRBD1 (5 bases). The CDR3 runs 15 residues. Trimming took 3 bases from V and 1 from J, leaving 15 bases between them. The V gene's germline CDR1 is DFQATT and CDR2 SNEGSKA (reference sequence). The CDR3 DNA follows: TGCAGTGCTAGGAGCGGGGGGGGGAGGAACACTGAAGCTTTCTTT. This gives the protein CSARSGGGRNTEAFF.

The chain combines TRBV7-9 with TRBJ2-3; 7 positions agree with TRBD2. The length of the CDR3 is 16 residues. With 5 bases clipped from V and 0 bases from J, the junction kept 8 bases outside the gene matches. Per the germline V gene, CDR1 is SEHNR and CDR2 is FQNEAQ (reference sequence). In DNA, the CDR3 is TGTGCCAGCAGCGCCGGGGCGGGGGAGAGCACAGATACGCAGTATTTT. Residues: CASSAGAGESTDTQYF.

This clonotype was picked up many times. The genes are TRBV19 and TRBJ1-1; the match to TRBD1 covers 9 bases. Trimming at V came to 3 bases and at J to 6 bases, leaving 2 bases not matched to a gene. Germline V gene data show CDR1 as LNHDA and CDR2 as SQIVND (reference sequence). The CDR3 is 13 residues long. CDR3 coding DNA: TGTGCCAGTAGTATTGGGACAGGGCCTGAAGCTTTCTTT. Residues: CASSIGTGPEAFF. The whole variable domain, remainder taken from reference TRBV19 and TRBJ1-1, is DGGITQSPKYLFRKEGQNVTLSCEQNLNHDAMYWYRQDPGQGLRLIYYSQIVNDFQKGDIAEGYSVSREKKESFPLTVTSAQKNPTAFYLCASSIGTGPEAFFGQGTRLTVV.

V gene TRBV20-1 combines with J gene TRBJ2-1, with a weak D call TRBD2 (7 bases). This CDR3 spans 14 amino acids. V lost 3 bases and J lost 1, with 10 bases in between. Germline CDR1 and CDR2: DFQATT and SNEGSKA (reference sequence). For the CDR3, the DNA is TGCAGTGCTAGGAGGGGGGGGTCCTACAATGAGCAGTTCTTC. It translates to CSARRGGSYNEQFF.

The gene calls are TRBV7-9 and TRBJ1-1; D call uncertain. The V and J ends lost 0 bases and 1 base respectively, with 12 bases between them. Germline V CDR1 and CDR2: SEHNR, FQNEAQ (reference sequence). This CDR3 has 16 amino acids. The CDR3 reads CASSLASGRTNTEAFF. CDR3 sequence (DNA): TGTGCCAGCAGCTTAGCCAGTGGCAGGACGAACACTGAAGCTTTCTTT. Using reference TRBV7-9 and TRBJ1-1 for the parts outside the CDR3, the full variable domain is DTGVSQNPRHKITKRGQNVTFRCDPISEHNRLYWYRQTLGQGPEFLTYFQNEAQLEKSRLLSDRFSAERPKGSFSTLEIQRTEQGDSAMYLCASSLASGRTNTEAFFGQGTRLTVV.

The V gene is TRBV29-1, the J gene TRBJ1-6; D uncertain. V was cut by 4 bases and J by 8 bases, with 6 bases left in between. This CDR3 has 11 residues. Per germline, CDR1 SQVTM and CDR2 ANQGSEA. The CDR3 loop is CSVGEDSPLHF. The CDR3 DNA follows: TGCAGCGTTGGCGAGGATTCACCCCTCCACTTT.

A word on this clonotype: This may be a read error: a much more frequent sequence differs by one nucleotide. This sequence joins TRBV19 and TRBJ1-1; the D gene is possibly TRBD1 (5 bases). CDR1 is LNHDA and CDR2 is SQIVND in the germline V gene (reference sequence). The CDR3 extends over 14 amino acids. V was cut by 0 bases and J by 4 bases, with 9 bases left in between. The CDR3 region has the DNA TGTGCCAGTAGTATAGACCAAGGGGCCACTGAAGCTTTCTTT. As protein: CASSIDQGATEAFF.

The chain carries TRBV28 and TRBJ1-2, with 10 bases lining up with TRBD1. The V and J ends lost 10 bases and 1 base, in that order; junction bases with no gene match: 15. Germline V gene lookup returns CDR1 MDHEN and CDR2 SYDVKM. This CDR3 spans 17 amino acids. CDR3 sequence reads: CATQETGGARFNYGYTF. As DNA, the CDR3 is TGTGCCACCCAGGAGACAGGGGGCGCCCGGTTTAACTATGGCTACACCTTC.

The V call is TRBV2, the J call TRBJ1-4; a weak D match, TRBD1 (5 bases). The CDR3 consists of 14 residues. In germline, CDR1 is SNHLY, CDR2 FYNNEI. V lost 3 bases to trimming and J lost 2 bases, with 7 bases between them. CDR3 bases: TGTGCCAGCAGTGACAGGGTTACTAATGAAAAACTGTTTTTT. Its translation: CASSDRVTNEKLFF.

About this clonotype: A read error may account for a junction end that differs from germline. The chain is built from TRBV5-5 and TRBJ1-6; unclear D gene. Germline loops: CDR1 SGHKS, CDR2 YYEKEE (reference sequence). CDR3 length: 13 residues. This chain's CDR3 is CASSQGSGSPLHF. CDR3 DNA: TGCGCCAGCAGCCAAGGTTCGGGTTCACCCCTCCACTTT.

This sequence joins TRBV7-8 and TRBJ2-3; possibly TRBD1 or TRBD2 for D (6 bases each). The V gene lost 5 bases and the J gene lost 2 bases, with 17 bases spanning the gap. From germline, CDR1 is SGHVS and CDR2 FQNEAQ. The CDR3 is made up of 16 amino acids. The CDR3 region has the DNA TGTGCCAGCAGCCCCTTGGGGGGACAAGTCACAGATACGCAGTATTTT. This sequence encodes CASSPLGGQVTDTQYF. Supplemented by reference TRBV7-8 and TRBJ2-3, the full variable domain reads GAGVSQSPRYKVAKRGQDVALRCDPISGHVSLFWYQQALGQGPEFLTYFQNEAQLDKSGLPSDRFFAERPEGSVSTLKIQRTQQEDSAVYLCASSPLGGQVTDTQYFGPGTRLTVL.

This clonotype was found many times. The V call is TRBV30, the J call TRBJ1-1, with 7 bases fitting TRBD1. Germline loops: CDR1 GTSNPN, CDR2 SVGIG (reference sequence). The CDR3 sequence is 12 residues long. The J segment lost 7 bases and the V segment lost 7 bases, leaving 9 bases of the junction unmatched. In DNA, the CDR3 is TGTGCCTATGGACAGGTTGATTTTGAAGCTTTCTTT. Its protein product is CAYGQVDFEAFF. The whole variable domain, remainder taken from reference TRBV30 and TRBJ1-1, is SQTIHQWPATLVQPVGSPLSLECTVEGTSNPNLYWYRQAAGRGLQLLFYSVGIGQISSEVPQNLSASRPQDRQFILSSKKLLLSDSGFYLCAYGQVDFEAFFGQGTRLTVV.

The chain has TRBV7-9 and TRBJ1-4; D is undetermined. Germline CDR1 reads SEHNR; CDR2 reads FQNEAQ (reference sequence). Trimming removed 1 base at V and 4 bases at J, with 10 bases between. This CDR3 comprises 15 residues. The CDR3 sequence: CASSLGKEINEKLFF. The CDR3 nucleotides read TGTGCCAGCAGCTTAGGTAAGGAGATTAATGAAAAACTGTTTTTT.

The chain recombines TRBV12-3 or TRBV12-4 with TRBJ2-5; TRBD2 agrees at 10 bases. The CDR3 covers 20 residues. V lost 5 bases, J lost 4 bases, and 22 bases stayed unmatched. The CDR3 protein is CASSLRGTSAGGREGETQYF. CDR3 bases: TGTGCCAGCAGTCTGAGGGGGACTAGCGCGGGGGGGAGAGAGGGAGAGACCCAGTACTTC.

The chain has TRBV2 and TRBJ1-2; a weak D match, TRBD1 (6 bases). Germline V lookup: CDR1 SNHLY, CDR2 FYNNEI. The V gene lost 7 bases and the J gene lost 1 base, with 19 bases spanning the gap. The CDR3 contains 16 residues. For the CDR3, the DNA is TGTGCCAGCACCCCTCGGGGGGGGCTGCTTAACTATGGCTACACCTTC. Translating it yields CASTPRGGLLNYGYTF.

The V call is TRBV24-1, the J call TRBJ2-1; 7 bases line up with TRBD1. This CDR3 is built from 16 residues. Looked up from germline, CDR1 is KGHDR and CDR2 is SFDVKD. Trimming took 2 bases from V and 4 from J; bases not matched to a gene: 7. The CDR3 loop is CATSDSRGSAYNEQFF. The CDR3 DNA reads as TGTGCCACCAGTGATTCCAGGGGGTCTGCTTACAATGAGCAGTTCTTC.